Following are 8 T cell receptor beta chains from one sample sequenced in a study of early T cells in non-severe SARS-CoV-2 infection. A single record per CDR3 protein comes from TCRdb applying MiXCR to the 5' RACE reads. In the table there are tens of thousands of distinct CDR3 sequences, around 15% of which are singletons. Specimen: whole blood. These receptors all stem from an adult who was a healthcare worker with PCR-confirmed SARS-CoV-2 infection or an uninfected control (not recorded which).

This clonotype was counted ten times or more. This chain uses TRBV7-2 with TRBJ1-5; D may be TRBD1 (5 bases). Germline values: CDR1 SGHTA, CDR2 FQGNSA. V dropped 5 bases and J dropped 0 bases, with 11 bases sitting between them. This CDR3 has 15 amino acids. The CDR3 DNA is TGTGCCAGCAGCCCCCGGACACATAGCAATCAGCCCCAGCATTTT. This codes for CASSPRTHSNQPQHF.

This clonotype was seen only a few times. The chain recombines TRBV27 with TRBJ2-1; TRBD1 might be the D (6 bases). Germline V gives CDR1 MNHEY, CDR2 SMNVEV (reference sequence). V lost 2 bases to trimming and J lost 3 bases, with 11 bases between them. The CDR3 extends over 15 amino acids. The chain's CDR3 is CASSLLQGLYNEQFF. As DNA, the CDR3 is TGTGCCAGCAGTTTACTTCAGGGGCTCTACAATGAGCAGTTCTTC.

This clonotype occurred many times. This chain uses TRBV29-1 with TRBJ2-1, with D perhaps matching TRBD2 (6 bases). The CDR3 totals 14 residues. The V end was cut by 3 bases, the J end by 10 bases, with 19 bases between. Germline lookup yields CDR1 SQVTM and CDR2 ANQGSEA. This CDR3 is CSVDSPAGINEQFF. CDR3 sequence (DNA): TGCAGCGTTGACAGTCCCGCGGGGATCAACGAGCAGTTCTTC.

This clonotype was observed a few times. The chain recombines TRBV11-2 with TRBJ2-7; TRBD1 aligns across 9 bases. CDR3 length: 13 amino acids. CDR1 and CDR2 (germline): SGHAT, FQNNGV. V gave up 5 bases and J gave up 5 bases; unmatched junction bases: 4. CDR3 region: CASSSWTGDEQYF. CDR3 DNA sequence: TGTGCCAGCAGCAGCTGGACAGGGGACGAGCAGTACTTC.

The chain's CDR3 is CASSGDPGLAGSEQYF. The CDR3 DNA sequence: TGTGCCAGCAGTGGGGACCCGGGACTAGCGGGGTCCGAGCAGTACTTC. The genes are TRBV2 and TRBJ2-7; TRBD2 matches at 13 bases. Germline V gene data show CDR1 as SNHLY and CDR2 as FYNNEI. This CDR3 spans 16 amino acids. Unmatched junction bases numbered 9, after V lost 4 bases and J lost 6 bases.

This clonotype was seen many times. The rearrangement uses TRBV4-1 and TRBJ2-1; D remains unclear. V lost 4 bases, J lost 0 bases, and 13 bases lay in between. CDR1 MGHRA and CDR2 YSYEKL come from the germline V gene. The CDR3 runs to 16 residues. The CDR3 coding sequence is TGCGCCAGCAGCCCCCGTGTAAGGAGCTCCTACAATGAGCAGTTCTTC. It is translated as CASSPRVRSSYNEQFF.

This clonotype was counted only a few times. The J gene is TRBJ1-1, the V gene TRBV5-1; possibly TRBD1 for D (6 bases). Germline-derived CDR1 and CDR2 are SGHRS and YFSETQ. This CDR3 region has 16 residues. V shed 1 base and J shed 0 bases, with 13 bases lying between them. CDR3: CASSLKTGTMNTEAFF. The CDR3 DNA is TGCGCCAGCAGCTTGAAAACAGGGACAATGAACACTGAAGCTTTCTTT.

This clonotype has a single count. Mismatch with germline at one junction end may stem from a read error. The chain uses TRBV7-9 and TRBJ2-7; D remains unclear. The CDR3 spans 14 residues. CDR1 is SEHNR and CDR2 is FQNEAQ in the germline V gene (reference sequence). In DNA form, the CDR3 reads TGTGTCAGCAGCCCAGCCGCGGCCGAGTACGAGCAGTACTTC. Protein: CVSSPAAAEYEQYF.